This TCR beta chain was found in a study of Graves' ophthalmopathy and Graves' hyperthyroidism. The TCR beta CDR3 regions underwent amplification from RNA transcripts. A first-round RT-PCR used HTBI primers, followed by a second-round multiplex PCR. TCRdb redid the calling of the multiplex PCR reads with MiXCR, one entry per CDR3 protein. The sample has about 620,000 distinct CDR3 sequences, about a fifth seen once; the top ten hold approximately 6.9%. Trimming pared 3 bases from V and 5 bases from J, leaving 10 bases between. CDR3 length: 13 residues. This clonotype appeared many times. Its antigen remains unidentified. General study points: Forecasting of ophthalmopathy progression by the model achieved almost 71% sensitivity and roughly 75% specificity.

This TCR came from a woman aged 18-30 years with stable Graves' hyperthyroidism. Some clones in this sample may be carry-over from other donors' samples. The chain combines TRBV12-3 or TRBV12-4 with TRBJ1-1; weak D call: TRBD1 (6 bases). The sample was peripheral blood. CDR3 bases: TGTGCCAGCAGTTTTGGACAGATGACTGAAGCTTTCTTT. Translated, it gives CASSFGQMTEAFF.